This is a list of T cell receptor beta chains from one sample in a study of blood T cells in healthy people across ages. TCRdb independently ran MiXCR on the 5' RACE reads; one entry per CDR3 protein. The sample has about 1.4 million distinct CDR3 sequences; approximately 59% are singletons. The sequenced sample consisted of blood. Receptor source: a man aged 18 to 35 in good health. The CDR3 runs from the conserved cysteine through the conserved F or W. The D gene is left open where the match is weak. The size of a clone is reported for some rows only, either as once, few or many, or as a class for expanded clones.

-	TRBV29-1	TRBJ2-5	TRBD1	TGCAGCGTTGGACCGGGACAGGGGATACAAGAGACCCAGTACTTC	CSVGPGQGIQETQYF
once	TRBV5-1	TRBJ2-3	TRBD2	TGCGCCAGCAGCCGGGGGACTATCACAGATACGCAGTATTTT	CASSRGTITDTQYF
-	TRBV7-2	TRBJ2-7	-	TGTGCCAGCAGCTTAGACCCTCGAGCCTACGAGCAGTACTTC	CASSLDPRAYEQYF
few	TRBV11-2	TRBJ2-1	-	TGTGCCAGCAGCTTAGCGTCAACCCCCAATGAGCAGTTCTTC	CASSLASTPNEQFF
-	TRBV5-1	TRBJ2-7	-	TGCGCCAGCAGCCTGACGGACGGTGCCTACGAGCAGTACTTC	CASSLTDGAYEQYF
-	TRBV29-1	TRBJ2-1	TRBD2	TGCAGCGTTGGCTCGGGCGGGAGTAGTAATGAGCAGTTCTTC	CSVGSGGSSNEQFF
-	TRBV7-9	TRBJ1-4	TRBD1	TGTGCCAGCAGCTCCGCGGGACAGGGGAATAATGAAAAACTGTTTTTT	CASSSAGQGNNEKLFF
few	TRBV29-1	TRBJ2-7	TRBD2	TGCAGCGCATTCGGGGGGACGACCTACGAGCAGTACTTC	CSAFGGTTYEQYF
once	TRBV15	TRBJ2-3	-	TGTGCCACCAGCGGAGTGGGCACAGATACGCAGTATTTT	CATSGVGTDTQYF
-	TRBV9	TRBJ2-6	-	TGTGCCAGCAGCGGTCTAGCGTCCCGCTCTGGGGCCAACGTCCTGACTTTC	CASSGLASRSGANVLTF
-	TRBV10-3	TRBJ1-5	-	TGTGCCTGTAGATCCGGGCTTGGCAATCAGCCCCAGCATTTT	CACRSGLGNQPQHF
-	TRBV11-2	TRBJ2-1	-	TGTGCCAGCAGCTTAGACCTTTACGCGAATGAGCAGTTCTTC	CASSLDLYANEQFF
few	TRBV11-2	TRBJ1-2	-	TGTGCCAGCAGCTTAGCGTTCCGGGGTGGCTACACCTTC	CASSLAFRGGYTF
-	TRBV20-1	TRBJ2-3	-	TGCAGTACCGTTGAACAGGCCCAGGGAGATACGCAGTATTTT	CSTVEQAQGDTQYF
-	TRBV11-1	TRBJ2-5	-	TGTGCCAGCAGCTCAGCGGACAGCCCTTTGGAGACCCAGTACTTC	CASSSADSPLETQYF
-	TRBV4-3	TRBJ2-6	-	TGCGCCAGCAGCCCCAGAGGCAACGTCCTGACTTTC	CASSPRGNVLTF
-	TRBV7-9	TRBJ2-1	TRBD2	TGTGCTGTAGCTAGCGGGATGTACAATGAGCAGTTCTTC	CAVASGMYNEQFF
few	TRBV25-1	TRBJ2-5	-	TGTGCCAGCAGTGGAGGCGGGGTGGGCTTACAAGAGACCCAGTACTTC	CASSGGGVGLQETQYF
-	TRBV6-5	TRBJ2-2	-	TGTGCCAGCCTGGATTGGAACACCGGGGAGCTGTTTTTT	CASLDWNTGELFF
-	TRBV29-1	TRBJ1-2	-	TGCAGCGTTTATGGGGACCCACTCTATGGCTACACCTTC	CSVYGDPLYGYTF
-	TRBV29-1	TRBJ1-2	-	TGCAGCGTGAGAGACGGCTCCCGAAACGATGGCTACACCTTC	CSVRDGSRNDGYTF
-	TRBV6-5	TRBJ2-7	TRBD1	TGTGCCAGCAGTTTGATCAGGACAGGGGCTCGCGAGCAGTACTTC	CASSLIRTGAREQYF
-	TRBV20-1	TRBJ2-7	-	TGCAGTGCTTTACAGCGAAATTACGAGCAGTACTTC	CSALQRNYEQYF
many	TRBV20-1	TRBJ1-2	TRBD1	TGCAGTGCTAGTTCTGACAGGGGAAATGGCTACACCTTC	CSASSDRGNGYTF
-	TRBV29-1	TRBJ1-1	-	TGCAGCGTTGGGCAGGGAGAAACTGAAGCTTTCTTT	CSVGQGETEAFF
-	TRBV4-3	TRBJ2-6	-	TGCGCCAGCAGCCAAGATGTAGACTCTGGGGCCAACGTCCTGACTTTC	CASSQDVDSGANVLTF
few	TRBV7-2	TRBJ2-1	-	TGTGCCAGCAGCTTATTCTCAGGCGAAGGGGATGAGCAGTTCTTC	CASSLFSGEGDEQFF
-	TRBV20-1	TRBJ2-7	-	TGCAGTGCTAGAGATTTGGCGGAACCCTTCTACGAGCAGTACTTC	CSARDLAEPFYEQYF
-	TRBV14	TRBJ2-1	TRBD2	TGTGCCAGCAGCCACCCCAAAGCGGGGATGTACAATGAGCAGTTCTTC	CASSHPKAGMYNEQFF
-	TRBV9	TRBJ2-1	-	TGTGCCAGCAGCGAAACTACAGGGAACAGATACAATGAGCAGTTCTTC	CASSETTGNRYNEQFF
few	TRBV4-1	TRBJ2-4	TRBD1	TGCGCCAGCAGCACCCCGGGACAGAGGGTAGCCAAAAACATTCAGTACTTC	CASSTPGQRVAKNIQYF
-	TRBV27	TRBJ1-2	TRBD1	TGTGCCAGCAGTTCCCCGGGACAGGGGGCAAATGGCTACACCTTC	CASSSPGQGANGYTF
-	TRBV13	TRBJ1-2	TRBD1	TGTGCCAGCAGCTCCAGACAGGGGGCTTGGTATGGCTACACCTTC	CASSSRQGAWYGYTF
-	TRBV4-3	TRBJ2-2	TRBD1	TGCGCCAGCAGCCGATCCAACAGGGGGAACACCGGGGAGCTGTTTTTT	CASSRSNRGNTGELFF
-	TRBV25-1	TRBJ2-5	TRBD1	TGTGCCAGCAGTGTTACAGGGGGCGCGAAGACCCAGTACTTC	CASSVTGGAKTQYF
-	TRBV12-3/TRBV12-4	TRBJ2-6	TRBD1	TGTGCCCGCAGGACCGCCCGGTTCCGGGACAGAAACTCTGGGGCCAACGTCCTGACTTTC	CARRTARFRDRNSGANVLTF
few	TRBV10-3	TRBJ2-3	-	TGTGCCATCACAAGTAGGGTCGGGGGCACAGATACGCAGTATTTT	CAITSRVGGTDTQYF
-	TRBV15	TRBJ1-5	TRBD1	TGTGCCACCAGCACACAGGGGGATTATCAGCCCCAGCATTTT	CATSTQGDYQPQHF
once	TRBV30	TRBJ1-1	-	TGTGCCTGGAGTCCCCCCCCAGGGTCCGCCACTGAAGCTTTCTTT	CAWSPPPGSATEAFF
-	TRBV7-2	TRBJ1-5	-	TGTGCCAGCAGCTTAGCTGACAATCAGCCCCAGCATTTT	CASSLADNQPQHF
-	TRBV5-1	TRBJ2-1	-	TGTGCCAGCAGCTTGGATTCCGTAATTGACAATGAGCAGTTCTTC	CASSLDSVIDNEQFF
-	TRBV4-3	TRBJ2-7	TRBD2	TGCGCCAGCAGCCCCCAGTGGGCGGGGGGGCCCTACGAGCAGTACTTC	CASSPQWAGGPYEQYF
-	TRBV20-1	TRBJ2-7	-	TGCAGTGATAGAGAGAGAACTAGCCCTCCCTACGAGCAGTACTTC	CSDRERTSPPYEQYF
once	TRBV7-2	TRBJ2-3	TRBD2	TGTGCCAGCAGCTTAGCGAGCGGGGGGGTTCTAGATACGCAGTATTTT	CASSLASGGVLDTQYF
-	TRBV29-1	TRBJ2-7	-	TGCAGCGTTGTGGTCGACGAGCAGTACTTC	CSVVVDEQYF
-	TRBV30	TRBJ2-7	TRBD1	TGTGCCTGCGCCCCGACAGGGAACTACGAGCAGTACTTC	CACAPTGNYEQYF
-	TRBV6-5	TRBJ1-2	TRBD1	TGTGCCAGCAGTTACGGGGCCAGGGGGCAGGTCGGTGATGGCTACACCTTC	CASSYGARGQVGDGYTF
-	TRBV11-2	TRBJ2-3	-	TGTGCCAGCACCCATCCAGTAGCAACTAGCACAGATACGCAGTATTTT	CASTHPVATSTDTQYF
-	TRBV20-1	TRBJ1-2	TRBD1	TGCAGTGCTAGATCCGACAGGGGGGGTAGCTATGGCTACACCTTC	CSARSDRGGSYGYTF
-	TRBV6-2/TRBV6-3	TRBJ2-5	TRBD1	TGTGCCAGCAGTTACTCGACCCACAGGGGAGAGACCCAGTACTTC	CASSYSTHRGETQYF
-	TRBV2	TRBJ2-2	TRBD2	TGTGCCAGCAGGAGGACTAGCGGGAGTCGGAATCGTAGCGGGGAGCTGTTTTTT	CASRRTSGSRNRSGELFF